This T cell receptor beta chain was recorded in a study of response to subunit inactivated influenza vaccine (dated by TCRdb to the late 2010s). In the study overall: Deep quantitative T cell receptor repertoire profiling was used in the study to track responses to a trivalent subunit inactivated influenza vaccine.

This clonotype was counted only a few times. What this receptor recognizes is not known. Base qualities were left out, and no much larger clone turns up one base away. The protocol used for the library was RT-PCR. Sequencing used an Illumina HiSeq 2500. TCRdb trimmed the raw reads at Q25, called clones with MiXCR and kept productive beta chains. Each CDR3 protein gets just one entry, which takes the most common genes and DNA from the rows behind it. Counted in this sample were around 530,000 distinct CDR3 sequences; approximately 15% of them appeared once. The ten largest clones represent less than 4% of the sample. The germline V gene gives CDR1 as ENHRY and CDR2 as SYGVKD. The CDR3 starts with the cysteine, ends with the phenylalanine, and has 14 residues. Only the CDR3 part of the read is kept: 42 bases, read in frame from the first base. Trimming takes 6 bases from V and 3 bases from J, and the germline ends sit 12 bases apart.

The paper's findings and limits, for the study overall: According to the authors, only a limited number of new T cells may be recruited by each seasonal influenza vaccination.

The sequenced sample was CD4+ T cells sorted from PBMCs, obtained roughly 24 months after vaccination. This receptor was identified in a man in his fifties or sixties who received an inactivated influenza vaccine. Donor details come from another sample of the same person, matched by shared clones. The chain is made from TRBV10-3 and TRBJ1-5; matching of 5 bases hints at TRBD1 as the D gene. The CDR3 sequence is CAISRPGDNQPQHF. The sequenced DNA is TGTGCCATCAGCCGACCGGGGGACAATCAGCCCCAGCATTTT.